The next 16 T cell receptor beta chains were all read from a single sample in a study of human versus mouse CDR3 diversity and MHC coevolution. Method: immunoSEQ multiplex PCR; TCRdb's copy keeps in-frame clones and lacks some. The sample includes about 81,000 clones, around 93% of them seen just once. The sequenced sample was naive CD4+ T cells from blood. Specified subset: CD45RO-negative CD62L-positive naive CD4 T cells. These receptors were collected from a person aged 30-70 years in good health.

The rearrangement joins TRBV11-3 to TRBJ1-1, with D possibly matching TRBD1 (6 bases). The V gene's germline CDR1 is SGHNT and CDR2 YENEEA. The ends were cut back, 0 bases at V and 4 bases at J, with 6 bases in the middle. The CDR3 sequence is 13 residues long. The DNA for the CDR3 is TGTGCCAGCAGCTTAGAAGGGGGCACTGAAGCTTTCTTT. It translates to CASSLEGGTEAFF.

The chain carries TRBV5-1 and TRBJ2-7, with TRBD1 identical over 7 bases. Losses at the gene ends were 4 bases for V and 0 bases for J; bases not matched to a gene: 7. The germline V gene has CDR1 SGHRS and CDR2 YFSETQ. The CDR3 has 15 amino acids. In DNA form, the CDR3 reads TGCGCCAGCAGCCTAGGACAGGTCGTCTCCTACGAGCAGTACTTC. It encodes CASSLGQVVSYEQYF.

The chain uses TRBV27 and TRBJ2-3, with 7 bases that match TRBD2. V lost 6 bases, J lost 2 bases, and 17 bases stayed unmatched. Germline values: CDR1 MNHEY, CDR2 SMNVEV (reference sequence). The CDR3 consists of 18 residues. CDR3 DNA sequence: TGTGCCAGCAGCGTCGGGACTAACCCTATCACTTACACAGATACGCAGTATTTT. Translation gives CASSVGTNPITYTDTQYF.

J is TRBJ2-7 and V is TRBV5-5; 8 bases map to TRBD1. The germline gives CDR1 SGHKS, CDR2 YYEKEE (reference sequence). V gave up 1 base and J gave up 4 bases; unmatched junction bases: 4. This CDR3 contains 14 residues. As DNA, the CDR3 is TGTGCCAGCAGCTTGAGGGACAGGAATTACGAGCAGTACTTC. Translation: CASSLRDRNYEQYF.

The J gene is TRBJ2-1, the V gene TRBV27, with 10 bases matching TRBD1. V lost 5 bases, J lost 8 bases, and 12 bases stayed unmatched. The CDR3 is 16 amino acids. CDR1 is MNHEY and CDR2 is SMNVEV in the germline V gene (reference sequence). The CDR3 DNA reads as TGTGCCAGCAGTCTGACGAGGACAGGGGGTGCCCATGAGCAGTTCTTC. It encodes CASSLTRTGGAHEQFF.

The V and J genes are TRBV27 and TRBJ2-4; the match to TRBD1 covers 9 bases. Germline CDR1 is MNHEY and CDR2 is SMNVEV (reference sequence). V shed 5 bases, J shed 3 bases, and the junction held 8 bases outside the gene matches. The CDR3 runs 16 residues. CDR3 nucleotides: TGTGCCAGCAGTCCCGGGACAGGGATAGACAAAAACATTCAGTACTTC. It codes for CASSPGTGIDKNIQYF.

The chain joins TRBV4-1 to TRBJ2-7, with 7 bases aligning to TRBD1. CDR1 and CDR2 from the germline V gene are MGHRA and YSYEKL. V gave up 0 bases and J gave up 0 bases; unmatched junction bases: 5. This CDR3 has 16 residues. Here the CDR3 DNA reads TGCGCCAGCAGCCAAGACCCAGGGGGAAACTCCTACGAGCAGTACTTC. Encoded protein: CASSQDPGGNSYEQYF.

In regard to this clone: Germline is not matched at one junction end, which may reflect a read error. V and J are TRBV7-7 and TRBJ2-7; 10 nucleotides agree with TRBD1. The CDR3 length is 13 residues. Per germline, CDR1 SSHAT and CDR2 FNYEAQ (reference sequence). CDR3 sequence: CASSQTGGGEQYF. CDR3 bases: TGTGCTAGCAGCCAGACAGGGGGCGGCGAGCAGTACTTC.

The chain employs TRBV5-1 and TRBJ2-2; 7 bases match TRBD1. CDR1 is SGHRS, CDR2 YFSETQ, per germline. V shed 4 bases, J shed 4 bases, and the junction held 7 bases outside the gene matches. The CDR3 contains 15 residues. CDR3 nucleotides: TGCGCCAGCAGCCCCAGGGACAGCCCCACCGGGGAGCTGTTTTTT. It encodes CASSPRDSPTGELFF.

The chain links TRBV19 to TRBJ1-5, with D perhaps matching TRBD1 (6 bases). The germline V gene encodes CDR1 LNHDA and CDR2 SQIVND (reference sequence). V lost 5 bases and J lost 4, with 9 bases in between. The CDR3 extends over 13 amino acids. The CDR3 DNA follows: TGTGCCAGTAGTGCACAGGGAAATCAGCCCCAGCATTTT. Protein product: CASSAQGNQPQHF.

The V and J genes are TRBV7-3 and TRBJ1-1; D uncertain. Trimming shortened V by 2 bases and J by 5 bases, and 15 bases separated the two germline ends. Germline V gene data show CDR1 as SGHTA and CDR2 as FQGTGA. CDR3 size: 15 residues. CDR3 region: CASSLSREVGTEAFF. The CDR3 nucleotides read TGTGCCAGCAGCTTATCCCGCGAGGTTGGGACTGAAGCTTTCTTT.

The chain combines TRBV6-5 with TRBJ2-3; D is possibly TRBD2 (5 bases). Per the germline V gene, CDR1 is MNHEY and CDR2 is SVGAGI. The CDR3 contains 14 residues. V lost 6 bases and J 2 bases, leaving 12 bases between the germline ends. The DNA of the CDR3 is TGTGCCAGCAGCGGGCCTAGCCACACAGATACGCAGTATTTT. Translating it yields CASSGPSHTDTQYF.

In this sample, this clone turned up once. The CDR3 sequence: CASRPGDSLGGNTIYF. CDR3 DNA: TGTGCCAGCAGGCCGGGGGACAGTTTGGGCGGAAACACCATATATTTT. The chain recombines TRBV27 with TRBJ1-3; 7 bases match TRBD1. The CDR3 has 16 amino acids. The V gene end was trimmed by 6 bases and the J gene end by 4 bases; junction bases not matched to a gene: 12. Germline assignment: CDR1 MNHEY and CDR2 SMNVEV (reference sequence).

The chain is built from TRBV11-2 and TRBJ2-7, with TRBD1 matching 8 bases. J lost 5 bases, V lost 1 base, and 7 bases had no gene match. CDR1 is SGHAT, CDR2 FQNNGV, per germline. This CDR3 contains 15 residues. In DNA, the CDR3 is TGTGCCAGCAGCTTAGGAGGGGCAGGGGGCCACGAGCAGTACTTC. Protein product: CASSLGGAGGHEQYF.

This chain connects TRBV19 to TRBJ2-3; a weak D match, TRBD2 (5 bases). Trimming cost V 4 bases and J 5 bases, with 13 bases left between them. This CDR3 is built from 14 residues. Germline V gives CDR1 LNHDA, CDR2 SQIVND (reference sequence). DNA of the CDR3: TGTGCCAGTAGTACGGCGGGTGCGGGAGATACGCAGTATTTT. Its translation: CASSTAGAGDTQYF.

The genes are TRBV7-9 and TRBJ2-1, with D possibly being TRBD1 (7 bases). The CDR3 is made up of 15 amino acids. With 5 bases removed from V and 1 base from J, the gap between germline ends came to 12 bases. The germline CDR1 and CDR2 sequences are SEHNR and FQNEAQ (reference sequence). The CDR3 spells CASSARGTSYNEQFF. CDR3 DNA: TGTGCCAGCAGCGCCAGGGGGACTTCCTACAATGAGCAGTTCTTC.